Reported below is one T cell receptor beta chain. These data belong to a study of blood T cell repertoires in COVID-19. Study overall: Researchers got acute and convalescent COVID-19 samples from the United States, Italy and Spain. T cells, B-cell-depleted T cells, or PBMCs supplied cDNA or gDNA.

The J segment lost 1 base and the V segment lost 1 base, leaving 10 bases of the junction unmatched. Germline V gene data show CDR1 as MNHEY and CDR2 as SMNVEV (reference sequence). The CDR3 length is 18 residues. Under the authors' procedure: Using reference gene primer amplification, nucleated cell counts were estimated. The table came from immunoSEQ multiplex PCR; TCRdb's copy has only in-frame clones and leaves some out. V and J calls and clone size come straight from that table; D and trimming were deduced from the DNA. The data contain tens of thousands of clones, around 84% of them singletons.

The chain employs TRBV27 and TRBJ2-5; 9 nucleotides align to TRBD1. The receptor comes from a man older than 75 with acute or convalescent COVID-19. Sequencing was performed on peripheral blood. The CDR3 DNA follows: TGTGCCAGCAGTTTATTCACTGGGACAGGGCATATCCAAGAGACCCAGTACTTC. This encodes CASSLFTGTGHIQETQYF.